A single sample gave rise to the 5 T cell receptor beta chains below, sequenced in a study of radiotherapy plus CTLA-4 blockade in lung cancer. The repertoire was sequenced with immunoSEQ multiplex PCR; TCRdb's copy has only in-frame clones and lacks some. The table includes about 49,000 clones, roughly 84% detected once. The sequenced sample was peripheral blood, obtained from a patient treated with radiotherapy plus ipilimumab. All receptors derive from a human donor with non-small cell lung cancer whose response to radiotherapy plus ipilimumab could not be evaluated.

With respect to this clone: In this CDR3 the conserved last residue, phenylalanine or tryptophan, is missing, so a read error is likely. The gene calls are TRBV4-3 and TRBJ2-7, with D possibly TRBD2 on 6 matching bases. The CDR3 consists of 15 residues. CDR1 LGHNA and CDR2 YSLEER come from the germline V gene. V was cut by 0 bases and J by 2 bases, with 11 bases left in between. Written as DNA, the CDR3 is TGCGCCAGCAGCCAAGAATTTGGGAGGCCCTACGAGCAGTACCTC. Protein: CASSQEFGRPYEQYL.

CDR3 amino acids: CASSLRGSSYNEQFF. In DNA form, the CDR3 reads TGTGCCAGCAGCCTTCGCGGAAGCTCCTACAATGAGCAGTTCTTC. V gene TRBV9 combines with J gene TRBJ2-1; no reliable D call. The CDR3 contains 15 residues. Trimming removed 4 bases at V and 0 bases at J, with 11 bases between. CDR1 and CDR2 from the germline V gene are SGDLS and YYNGEE. Full variable domain (remainder filled in from reference TRBV9 and TRBJ2-1): DSGVTQTPKHLITATGQRVTLRCSPRSGDLSVYWYQQSLDQGLQFLIQYYNGEERAKGNILERFSAQQFPDLHSELNLSSLELGDSALYFCASSLRGSSYNEQFFGPGTRLTVL.

This clone was seen just once. The chain recombines TRBV28 with TRBJ2-7, with TRBD2 as a possible D gene (6 bases). Germline assignment: CDR1 MDHEN and CDR2 SYDVKM. The CDR3 is 15 amino acids. Between the trimmed V and J ends, which lost 4 bases and 5 bases, there was a span of 18 bases. The CDR3: CASSSIREKPHEQYF. DNA for the CDR3: TGTGCCAGCAGTTCGATCCGGGAGAAGCCCCACGAGCAGTACTTC.

The chain employs TRBV11-2 and TRBJ1-1, with TRBD1 as a possible D gene (5 bases). The CDR3 contains 14 residues. Germline CDR1 reads SGHAT; CDR2 reads FQNNGV. With 1 base removed from V and 4 bases from J, the gap between germline ends came to 10 bases. The CDR3 region has the DNA TGTGCCAGCAGCTTAGTGTCCGGGGGCACTGAAGCTTTCTTT. The encoded protein is CASSLVSGGTEAFF.

Turning to this clone: At one end the junction does not follow the germline gene, possibly because of a read error. The chain uses TRBV6-6 and TRBJ2-7, with a possible D match to TRBD1 (5 bases). The germline gives CDR1 MNHNY, CDR2 SVGAGI (reference sequence). This CDR3 region has 12 residues. The CDR3, as DNA: TGTGCCGGCAGCCAGGGTGGCTACGAGCAGTACTTC. It is translated as CAGSQGGYEQYF.